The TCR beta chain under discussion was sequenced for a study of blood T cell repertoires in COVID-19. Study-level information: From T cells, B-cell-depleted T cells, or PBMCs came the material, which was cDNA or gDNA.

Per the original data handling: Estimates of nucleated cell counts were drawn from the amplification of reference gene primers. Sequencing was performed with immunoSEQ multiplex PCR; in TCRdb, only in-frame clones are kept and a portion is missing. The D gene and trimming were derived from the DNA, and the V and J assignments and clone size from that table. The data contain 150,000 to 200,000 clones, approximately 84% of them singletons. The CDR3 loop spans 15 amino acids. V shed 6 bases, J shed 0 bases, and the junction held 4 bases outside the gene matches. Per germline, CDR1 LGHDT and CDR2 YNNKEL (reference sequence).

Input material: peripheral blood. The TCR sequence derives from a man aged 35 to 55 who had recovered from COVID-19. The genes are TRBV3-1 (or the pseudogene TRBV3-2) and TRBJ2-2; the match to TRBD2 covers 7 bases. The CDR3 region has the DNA TGTGCCAGCAGAAAGCGGGACGCGAACACCGGGGAGCTGTTTTTT. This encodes CASRKRDANTGELFF.